These 27 T cell receptor beta chains were sequenced from one sample in a study of response to subunit inactivated influenza vaccine. TCRdb used MiXCR to reprocess the RT-PCR reads, holding one entry per CDR3 protein. The data hold approximately 500,000 distinct CDR3 sequences, with approximately 13% observed a single time. The material sequenced was PBMCs from blood, taken around seven weeks after vaccination. These receptors all come from a man over 45 who received an inactivated influenza vaccine.

This clonotype showed up just a few times. This chain connects TRBV4-3 to TRBJ2-2, with D uncertain. The CDR3 is 14 amino acids. Trimming removed 0 bases at V and 5 bases at J, with 7 bases between. In germline, CDR1 is LGHNA, CDR2 YSLEER. The CDR3 is CASSQELRTGELFF. The CDR3 nucleotides read TGCGCCAGCAGCCAAGAACTAAGGACCGGGGAGCTGTTTTTT.

This clonotype was found many times. V usage is TRBV29-1 and J usage is TRBJ1-1; a possible D gene is TRBD1 (5 bases). The CDR3 sequence is 12 residues long. Germline V gene data show CDR1 as SQVTM and CDR2 as ANQGSEA. The germline V and J ends were trimmed by 7 bases and 11 bases, with 20 bases remaining between them. CDR3 sequence reads: CSAGTGGIEAFF. Here the CDR3 DNA reads TGCAGCGCCGGGACCGGGGGGATTGAGGCTTTCTTT.

This clonotype was found many times. The chain is built from TRBV5-1 and TRBJ2-1, with D maybe TRBD1 (6 bases). V dropped 0 bases and J dropped 8 bases, with 15 bases sitting between them. This CDR3 comprises 15 residues. Looked up from germline, CDR1 is SGHRS and CDR2 is YFSETQ. CDR3 in DNA: TGCGCCAGCAGCTTGGCGTCTCCCGGGACACATGAGCAGTTCTTC. This sequence encodes CASSLASPGTHEQFF.

A few counts support this clonotype. The J gene is TRBJ1-1, the V gene TRBV6-5; TRBD1 agrees at 9 bases. The CDR3 spans 14 residues. Losses at the gene ends were 2 bases for V and 4 bases for J; bases not matched to a gene: 2. In germline, CDR1 is MNHEY, CDR2 SVGAGI. CDR3 nucleotides: TGTGCCAGCAGTTACCTGACAGGGGGCACTGAAGCTTTCTTT. Its protein is CASSYLTGGTEAFF.

This clonotype was seen only a few times. CDR3 sequence: CASSPNRAAGWTQYF. The DNA for the CDR3 is TGTGCCAGCAGCCCTAACAGGGCGGCTGGATGGACCCAGTACTTC. The J gene is TRBJ2-5, the V gene TRBV7-2; possibly TRBD1 for D (6 bases). V lost 5 bases and J lost 7, with 20 bases in between. The CDR3 extends over 15 amino acids. Germline CDR1 reads SGHTA; CDR2 reads FQGNSA.

The chain is built from TRBV20-1 and TRBJ2-3; TRBD2 matches 9 bases. Germline assignment: CDR1 DFQATT and CDR2 SNEGSKA (reference sequence). The ends lost 0 bases at V and 4 bases at J; junction bases unmatched: 8. This CDR3 is built from 16 residues. CDR3 DNA: TGCAGTGCTAGAGACGTGCTAGCGGGGCGGTCAGATACGCAGTATTTT. This sequence encodes CSARDVLAGRSDTQYF.

The chain carries TRBV20-1 and TRBJ1-5; D not certain. V dropped 0 bases and J dropped 3 bases, with 12 bases sitting between them. This CDR3 has 15 amino acids. Germline lookup yields CDR1 DFQATT and CDR2 SNEGSKA (reference sequence). The chain's CDR3 is CSARDPSRPNQPQHF. As DNA, the CDR3 is TGCAGTGCTAGAGATCCCTCTAGGCCCAATCAGCCCCAGCATTTT.

This clonotype was seen a few times. The chain is built from TRBV20-1 and TRBJ1-6; D remains unclear. The CDR3 is 14 residues long. Germline CDR1 is DFQATT and CDR2 is SNEGSKA (reference sequence). V was pared by 4 bases and J by 0 bases, with 7 bases between. This CDR3 is CSATDSSYNSPLHF. Written as DNA, the CDR3 is TGCAGTGCTACCGATAGCTCCTATAATTCACCCCTCCACTTT.

CDR3 in amino acids: CASSLQQGSGSMNTEAFF. CDR3 DNA sequence: TGCGCCAGCAGCCTACAACAGGGTTCAGGGAGCATGAACACTGAAGCTTTCTTT. The rearrangement links TRBV4-3 to TRBJ1-1; weak D call: TRBD1 (6 bases). The CDR3 has 18 residues. The germline V and J ends were trimmed by 4 bases and 0 bases, with 21 bases remaining between them. Germline assignment: CDR1 LGHNA and CDR2 YSLEER.

This clonotype came up many times. The rearrangement joins TRBV20-1 to TRBJ1-2; 7 bases are shared with TRBD1. The CDR3 covers 14 residues. J was trimmed by 8 bases and V by 2 bases; bases with no gene match: 11. From germline, CDR1 is DFQATT and CDR2 SNEGSKA (reference sequence). CDR3 amino acids: CSARSDRDLLGYTF. The CDR3 DNA is TGCAGTGCTAGATCCGACAGGGATCTCTTGGGCTACACCTTC.

This clonotype has more than one count but fewer than ten. The V gene is TRBV20-1, the J gene TRBJ2-3, with TRBD2 matching 9 bases. This CDR3 has 16 amino acids. The germline gives CDR1 DFQATT, CDR2 SNEGSKA (reference sequence). With 3 bases clipped from V and 4 bases from J, the junction kept 11 bases outside the gene matches. CDR3 sequence reads: CSARAPGTSSADTQYF. The CDR3 region has the DNA TGCAGTGCTAGGGCACCTGGGACTAGCTCTGCAGATACGCAGTATTTT.

This clonotype showed up just a few times. The chain couples TRBV7-2 to TRBJ2-5; 8 nucleotides align to TRBD2. With V trimmed by 1 base and J by 5 bases, 6 bases remained unmatched. Germline CDR1 reads SGHTA; CDR2 reads FQGNSA. CDR3 size: 15 residues. The CDR3 region is CASSLGGGLAETQYF. CDR3 DNA sequence: TGTGCCAGCAGCTTAGGGGGTGGACTAGCCGAGACCCAGTACTTC.

In DNA, the CDR3 is TGTGCCAGCAGGGGCAGGGGGCTGCAAGAGACCCAGTACTTC. Protein product: CASRGRGLQETQYF. V and J are TRBV2 and TRBJ2-5; TRBD1 matches 8 bases. The germline gives CDR1 SNHLY, CDR2 FYNNEI. V shed 6 bases and J 2 bases; nucleotides not matched to a gene: 5. The CDR3 is 14 residues long.

Details on this clonotype: Mismatch with germline at one junction end may stem from a read error. The genes are TRBV4-3 and TRBJ1-6, with TRBD1 as a possible D gene (5 bases). Germline CDR1 and CDR2: LGHNA and YSLEER. The CDR3 loop spans 16 amino acids. The CDR3 is CACSQEGVRLNSPLHF. CDR3 DNA sequence: TGCGCCTGCAGCCAAGAAGGGGTACGGTTGAATTCACCCCTCCACTTT.

With regard to this clonotype: With a much larger clone just one base away, this may be a read error. The J gene is TRBJ2-1, the V gene TRBV4-2; TRBD2 matches at 7 bases. CDR1 and CDR2 (germline): LGHNA, YNFKEQ. The CDR3 is made up of 15 amino acids. The CDR3 sequence is CVSSQVAGDPNEQFF. The DNA of the CDR3 is TGTGTCAGCAGCCAAGTGGCGGGGGACCCCAATGAGCAGTTCTTC.

The sample holds a few counts of this clonotype. The genes are TRBV20-1 and TRBJ2-3; a possible D gene is TRBD1 (5 bases). V lost 3 bases to trimming and J lost 9 bases, with 16 bases between them. Germline CDR1 and CDR2: DFQATT and SNEGSKA (reference sequence). The CDR3 totals 13 residues. CDR3 DNA: TGCAGTGCTAGTCCGCCCGGACCAGGGACGCAGTATTTT. Its protein is CSASPPGPGTQYF.

The chain carries TRBV20-1 and TRBJ2-2; tentative D call: TRBD1 (6 bases). Germline V lookup: CDR1 DFQATT, CDR2 SNEGSKA (reference sequence). Trimming pared 2 bases from V and 5 bases from J, leaving 18 bases between. This CDR3 is built from 16 residues. This CDR3 reads CSARQRNRGNTGELFF. The CDR3 DNA reads as TGCAGTGCTAGACAGCGTAATAGGGGGAATACCGGGGAGCTGTTTTTT.

The chain links TRBV2 to TRBJ1-1; the D is unclear. V lost 3 bases and J lost 3, with 8 bases in between. Germline CDR1 is SNHLY and CDR2 is FYNNEI. CDR3 length: 13 residues. The CDR3 DNA follows: TGTGCCAGCAGTGAGGTTTCTTACACTGAAGCTTTCTTT. It translates to CASSEVSYTEAFF. The full variable domain, rest sourced from reference TRBV2 and TRBJ1-1, is EPEVTQTPSHQVTQMGQEVILRCVPISNHLYFYWYRQILGQKVEFLVSFYNNEISEKSEIFDDQFSVERPDGSNFTLKIRSTKLEDSAMYFCASSEVSYTEAFFGQGTRLTVV.

The V gene is TRBV7-2, the J gene TRBJ2-1; 8 bases map to TRBD2. Germline V CDR1 and CDR2: SGHTA, FQGNSA. V lost 5 bases to trimming and J lost 3 bases; unmatched junction nucleotides: 6. This CDR3 has 15 amino acids. The CDR3 loop is CASSITSGIYNEQFF. CDR3 coding DNA: TGTGCCAGCAGCATTACTAGCGGAATCTACAATGAGCAGTTCTTC. Variable domain in full (rest from reference TRBV7-2 and TRBJ2-1): GAGVSQSPSNKVTEKGKDVELRCDPISGHTALYWYRQSLGQGLEFLIYFQGNSAPDKSGLPSDRFSAERTGGSVSTLTIQRTQQEDSAVYLCASSITSGIYNEQFFGPGTRLTVL.

This clonotype was seen only a few times. CDR3 region: CASSSGPGVPYEQYF. In nucleotides, the CDR3 is TGTGCCAGCAGTTCTGGTCCGGGGGTTCCCTACGAGCAGTACTTC. The chain uses TRBV6-2 or TRBV6-3 and TRBJ2-7; D possibly corresponds to TRBD2 (6 bases). This CDR3 comprises 15 residues. V shed 4 bases and J shed 2 bases, with 15 bases lying between them. In germline, CDR1 is MNHEY, CDR2 SVGEGT.

The rearrangement joins TRBV6-2 or TRBV6-3 to TRBJ2-7, with D maybe TRBD2 (6 bases). Trimming took 0 bases from V and 2 from J, leaving 14 bases between them. The CDR3 totals 16 residues. Germline lookup yields CDR1 MNHEY and CDR2 SVGEGT. The CDR3 reads CASSYSIREPPYEQYF. As DNA, the CDR3 is TGTGCCAGCAGTTACTCGATACGGGAGCCTCCCTACGAGCAGTACTTC.

The V gene is TRBV18, the J gene TRBJ2-6, with 7 bases that match TRBD1. V was pared by 4 bases and J by 1 base, with 10 bases of the junction left unmatched. CDR1 and CDR2 (germline): KGHSH, LQKENI. The CDR3 covers 18 residues. CDR3 sequence (DNA): TGTGCCAGCTCACTATACAGGGGTCTGGCTTCTGGGGCCAACGTCCTGACTTTC. Translated, it gives CASSLYRGLASGANVLTF.

The genes are TRBV27 and TRBJ2-2; D may be TRBD2 (6 bases). Trimming left V 5 bases short and J 0 bases short, with 13 bases between. The length of the CDR3 is 16 residues. Germline lookup yields CDR1 MNHEY and CDR2 SMNVEV (reference sequence). CDR3 DNA: TGTGCCAGCAGTCCCCGGACTACCTCGAACACCGGGGAGCTGTTTTTT. This translates into CASSPRTTSNTGELFF.

This clonotype showed up just a few times. The chain is built from TRBV27 and TRBJ1-1; tentatively, D is TRBD1 (6 bases). The V and J ends lost 3 bases and 5 bases respectively, with 13 bases between them. Germline V gives CDR1 MNHEY, CDR2 SMNVEV (reference sequence). CDR3 size: 14 residues. The CDR3 loop reads CASSFLQGQTEAFF. DNA for the CDR3: TGTGCCAGCAGTTTTCTTCAGGGGCAGACTGAAGCTTTCTTT.

This clonotype was seen repeatedly, ten times or more. The rearrangement joins TRBV28 to TRBJ1-1; D gene uncertain. The length of the CDR3 is 12 residues. Trimming cost V 4 bases and J 2 bases, with 5 bases left between them. The germline V gene encodes CDR1 MDHEN and CDR2 SYDVKM. In DNA form, the CDR3 reads TGTGCCAGCAGTTCCGTAAACACTGAAGCTTTCTTT. Translating it yields CASSSVNTEAFF. The full variable domain, in which reference TRBV28 and TRBJ1-1 provide the parts outside the CDR3, is DVKVTQSSRYLVKRTGEKVFLECVQDMDHENMFWYRQDPGLGLRLIYFSYDVKMKEKGDIPEGYSVSREKKERFSLILESASTNQTSMYLCASSSVNTEAFFGQGTRLTVV.

The chain employs TRBV3-1 and TRBJ1-6; no definite D call. Trimming cost V 0 bases and J 7 bases, with 7 bases left between them. The CDR3 sequence is 14 residues long. The germline CDR1 and CDR2 sequences are LGHDT and YNNKEL (reference sequence). In nucleotides, the CDR3 is TGTGCCAGCAGCCAAGATCAGCCCAATTCACCCCTCCACTTT. Its translation is CASSQDQPNSPLHF.

This clonotype came up many times. This rearrangement joins TRBV12-3 or TRBV12-4 to TRBJ1-4, with TRBD1 matching 8 bases. The CDR3 spans 15 residues. The ends lost 7 bases at V and 4 bases at J; junction bases unmatched: 8. In nucleotides, the CDR3 is TGTGCCAGCATGTCCAGAGGACAGGGTAATGAAAAACTGTTTTTT. Residues: CASMSRGQGNEKLFF.